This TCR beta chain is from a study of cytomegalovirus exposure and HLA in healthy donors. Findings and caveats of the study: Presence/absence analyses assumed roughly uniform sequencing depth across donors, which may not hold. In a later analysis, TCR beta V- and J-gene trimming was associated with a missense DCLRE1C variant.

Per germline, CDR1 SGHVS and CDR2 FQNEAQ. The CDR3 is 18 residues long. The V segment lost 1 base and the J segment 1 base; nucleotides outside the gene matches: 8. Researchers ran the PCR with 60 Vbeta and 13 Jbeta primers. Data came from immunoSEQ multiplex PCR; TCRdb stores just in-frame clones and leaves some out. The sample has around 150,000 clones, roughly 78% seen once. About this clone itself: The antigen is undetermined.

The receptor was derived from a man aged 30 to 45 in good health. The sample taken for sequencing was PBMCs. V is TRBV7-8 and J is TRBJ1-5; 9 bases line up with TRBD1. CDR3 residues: CASSLVSRTGASNQPQHF. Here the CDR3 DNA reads TGTGCCAGCAGCTTAGTATCCCGGACAGGGGCGAGCAATCAGCCCCAGCATTTT.